This T cell receptor (beta chain) comes out of a study of robustness of blood B and T cell sequencing (dated by TCRdb to between 2017 and 2018). For the wider study: The goal of the study was to figure out the amount of peripheral blood required to reliably characterize the TCRbeta and IgG repertoires of an individual. TCRbeta and IgG repertoires were quantified in each of the approximately 10 independently drawn blood samples. As technical replicates, two replicate TCRbeta cDNA libraries were prepared from one shared RNA pool derived from a single 10 ml draw. Findings and caveats that apply to the study as a whole: Evidence of cross-contamination, likely caused by batch processing, was seen in one pair of TCRbeta libraries, and the UMI-sequence pairs shared between the two libraries were removed. Every single 10 ml sample contained the 1,000 most abundant TCRbeta clonotypes from the pooled draws. No improvement in the overlap of rare TCRbeta clonotypes was observed when tubes were pooled, implying that much larger blood volumes would be needed for rare TCRbeta clonotypes to be captured. When 3 or 4 tubes (roughly 27-45 ml blood) were combined, saturation was approached in coverage of the top 10,000 TCRbeta clonotypes. The TCRbeta rarefaction curves did not fully level off, which suggests either under-sequencing or many low-abundance clonotypes. Of the top 10,000 TCRbeta clonotypes in one technical replicate library, about 95% were also found in the other technical replicate library. EDTA tubes required immediate fractionation, limiting use in multi-site collections.

To prepare the library, PCR was applied. Reads for this sample came from an Illumina MiSeq. SMARTScribe reverse transcriptase and a 5' template-switch oligo, by which a universal priming site was added, were used for cDNA synthesis. A 12-nucleotide random unique molecular identifier (UMI) was carried by the template-switch oligo, and each cDNA molecule was tagged with this UMI. During reverse transcription, TCRbeta transcripts were targeted using chain-specific reverse primers. Uracil DNA glycosylase treatment removed residual template-switch adapters, and cDNA was purified with a Qiagen MinElute kit. For the first PCR, KAPA HiFi HotStart ReadyMix was used for about 24 cycles, with amplification split across four 50 ul reactions containing step-out primers. Before any further amplification, the products of the first-round PCR were gel-purified. Illumina Nextera adapters were attached in a second roughly 8-cycle PCR, after which libraries were purified and pooled. The UMI barcode for each TCRbeta molecule was captured by a 50-nucleotide 5' read. The source study handled its data this way. Using the MIGEC toolkit, reads were grouped by UMI into consensus reads. PEAR was used to merge forward and reverse consensus reads into final reads. Identical UMI-sequence pairs shared across libraries were treated as cross-sample contamination and removed by a custom decontamination script. MIGMAP, a wrapper around IgBLAST, was used to carry out V(D)J assignment and CDR3 extraction. A TCR clonotype was defined as sharing the same V gene, J gene and CDR3 amino acid sequence, and CDR1 and CDR2 were not sequenced. TCRdb reworked the public reads: Q25 trimming with fastp, MiXCR clone assembly, productive beta chains retained. Entries are consolidated by CDR3 protein sequence, retaining the most common genes and DNA. TCRdb, not the authors, supplied the V and J calls. Here the sample has about 3,600 distinct CDR3 sequences; roughly three fifths occur a single time. The ten top clones hold less than 30% of the sample.

Comments on this clonotype: The antigen it recognizes is unknown. No much larger clone exists at a distance of one base, and base qualities are not known.

TCRbeta repertoires were measured from mRNA instead of genomic DNA, an approach that captures expressed receptors. Without any cell sorting, leukocytes from the buffy coat were collected into Trizol, and RNA was extracted using the Direct-zol RNA MiniPrep Plus kit. EDTA blood tubes were spun right away at 4 degrees C to separate plasma, buffy coat and red blood cells. In the germline V gene, CDR1 corresponds to ENHRY and CDR2 to SYGVKD. V is clipped by 0 bases and J by 10 bases, and the sequence between their germline boundaries is 12 bases long. CDR3 length: 13 amino acids, cysteine to phenylalanine. Left in the record is the CDR3 DNA by itself, 39 bases read in frame from the first base.

The material sequenced was peripheral blood. The sequence was collected from a human donor in good health. The sequence joins TRBV10-3 to TRBJ1-1, and possibly TRBD1, on 6 matching bases. The CDR3 region: CAISESTGGAAFF. The sequence in DNA is TGTGCCATCAGTGAGTCGACGGGGGGCGCAGCTTTCTTT.